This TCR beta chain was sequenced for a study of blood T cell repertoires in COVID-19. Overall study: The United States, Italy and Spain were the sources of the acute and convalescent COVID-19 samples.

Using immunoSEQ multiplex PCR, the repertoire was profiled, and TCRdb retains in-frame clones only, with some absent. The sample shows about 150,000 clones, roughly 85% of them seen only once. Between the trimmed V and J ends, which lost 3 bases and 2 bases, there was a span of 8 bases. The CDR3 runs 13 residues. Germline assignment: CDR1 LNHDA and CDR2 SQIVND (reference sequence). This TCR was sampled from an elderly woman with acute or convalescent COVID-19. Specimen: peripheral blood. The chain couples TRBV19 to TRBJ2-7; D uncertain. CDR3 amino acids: CASSITATYEQYF. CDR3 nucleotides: TGTGCCAGTAGTATCACTGCCACCTACGAGCAGTACTTC.